This T cell receptor beta chain was retrieved from a study of blood T cell repertoires in COVID-19. Study information: Samples of COVID-19 (acute and convalescent) were obtained from the United States, Italy and Spain. In each case, the material was cDNA or gDNA derived from T cells, B-cell-depleted T cells, or PBMCs.

Under the authors' procedure: Nucleated cell number was recorded as an estimate derived from reference gene primer amplification. The repertoire was sequenced with immunoSEQ multiplex PCR; TCRdb's copy has only in-frame clones and lacks some. That table is the source of V, J and clone size, and D and trimming were worked out from the DNA. Of roughly 95,000 clones listed, 82% are singletons. A few counts support this clone. Germline V gene data show CDR1 as MRHNA and CDR2 as SNTAGT. This CDR3 is built from 15 residues. V lost 4 bases and J 0 bases, leaving 9 bases between the germline ends. Sequencing was performed on peripheral blood. The rearrangement links TRBV6-4 to TRBJ2-2; no clear D. This receptor was taken from a man at least 80 years old with acute or convalescent COVID-19. The CDR3: CASSATVTNTGELFF. The CDR3 DNA is TGTGCCAGCAGTGCTACAGTAACGAACACCGGGGAGCTGTTTTTT.